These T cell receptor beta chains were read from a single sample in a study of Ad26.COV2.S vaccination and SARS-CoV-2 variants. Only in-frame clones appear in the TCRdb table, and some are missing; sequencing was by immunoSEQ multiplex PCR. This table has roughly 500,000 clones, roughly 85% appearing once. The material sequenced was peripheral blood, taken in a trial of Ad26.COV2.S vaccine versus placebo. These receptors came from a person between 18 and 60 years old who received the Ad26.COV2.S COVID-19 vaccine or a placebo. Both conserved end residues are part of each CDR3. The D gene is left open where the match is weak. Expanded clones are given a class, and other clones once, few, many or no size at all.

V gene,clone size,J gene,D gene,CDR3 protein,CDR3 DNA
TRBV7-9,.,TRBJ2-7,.,CASSRRGSDEQYF,TGTGCCAGCAGCCGTCGGGGGTCCGACGAGCAGTACTTC
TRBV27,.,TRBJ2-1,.,CASSQWPYNEQFF,TGTGCCAGCAGTCAATGGCCCTACAATGAGCAGTTCTTC
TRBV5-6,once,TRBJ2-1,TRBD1,CASSVTGANEQFF,TGTGCCAGCAGCGTCACAGGGGCGAATGAGCAGTTCTTC
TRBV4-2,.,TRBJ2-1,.,CASSPTSSSNEQFF,TGTGCCAGCAGCCCTACTTCAAGCTCCAATGAGCAGTTCTTC
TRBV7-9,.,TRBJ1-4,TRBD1,CASSTQRGLNEKLFF,TGTGCCAGCAGCACGCAAAGGGGGCTTAATGAAAAACTGTTTTTT
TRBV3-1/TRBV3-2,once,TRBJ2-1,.,CASSQGYNEQFF,TGTGCCAGCAGCCAAGGTTATAATGAGCAGTTCTTC
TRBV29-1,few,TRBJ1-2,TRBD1,CSDRGRGYGYTF,TGCAGCGACAGGGGGCGCGGCTATGGCTACACCTTC
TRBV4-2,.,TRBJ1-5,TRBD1,CASSQGQGAPSNQPQHF,TGTGCCAGCAGCCAGGGACAGGGGGCACCGAGCAATCAGCCCCAGCATTTT
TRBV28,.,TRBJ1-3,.,CASRTDRNTIYF,TGTGCCAGTAGGACTGATAGAAACACCATATATTTT
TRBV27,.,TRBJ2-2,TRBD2,CASSSWTSGTGELFF,TGTGCCAGCAGTTCCTGGACTAGCGGCACCGGGGAGCTGTTTTTT
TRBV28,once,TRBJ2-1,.,CASGSDYNEQFF,TGTGCCAGCGGTAGCGACTACAATGAGCAGTTCTTC
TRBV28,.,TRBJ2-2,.,CASRMEGFSTGELFF,TGTGCCAGCAGGATGGAGGGGTTCAGCACCGGGGAGCTGTTTTTT
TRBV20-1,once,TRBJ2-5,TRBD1,CSASVSGGSIVTQYF,TGCAGTGCTAGTGTATCAGGGGGTAGTATCGTGACCCAGTACTTC
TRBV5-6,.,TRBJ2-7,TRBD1,CASSFLGTGGSYEQYF,TGTGCCAGCAGCTTCTTGGGGACAGGGGGTTCCTACGAGCAGTACTTC